Presented here are 24 T cell receptor beta chains from one specimen sequenced in a study of blood T cell repertoires in COVID-19. Libraries were prepared by immunoSEQ multiplex PCR; TCRdb keeps only in-frame clonotypes and omits some of them. The repertoire consists of a few hundred thousand clones, with around 80% occurring once and the leading ten covering 1.2% to 1.5%. Sequencing was performed on peripheral blood. Receptor source: a woman between 40 and 55 years old who had recovered from COVID-19.

The chain couples TRBV19 to TRBJ2-3; the D is unclear. V gave up 5 bases and J gave up 3 bases, with 12 bases separating them. CDR3 length: 14 amino acids. The germline CDR1 and CDR2 sequences are LNHDA and SQIVND (reference sequence). CDR3 residues: CASSVSLSTDTQYF. The CDR3 bases are TGTGCCAGTAGTGTGAGTTTGAGTACAGATACGCAGTATTTT. The complete variable domain, with remaining parts taken from reference TRBV19 and TRBJ2-3, reads DGGITQSPKYLFRKEGQNVTLSCEQNLNHDAMYWYRQDPGQGLRLIYYSQIVNDFQKGDIAEGYSVSREKKESFPLTVTSAQKNPTAFYLCASSVSLSTDTQYFGPGTRLTVL.

As regards this clone: Other nucleotide sequences in the sample specify the same CDR3. The CDR3 region is CASSISGVQETQYF. CDR3 in DNA: TGTGCCAGTAGTATTTCAGGGGTGCAAGAGACCCAGTACTTC. This chain connects TRBV19 to TRBJ2-5; a possible D gene is TRBD1 (6 bases). Germline CDR1 LNHDA, CDR2 SQIVND (reference sequence). This CDR3 contains 14 residues. Trimming took off 3 bases at V and 2 bases at J, with 10 bases between the two ends.

The chain joins TRBV11-2 to TRBJ2-1; a possible D gene is TRBD1 (6 bases). This CDR3 contains 16 residues. Germline V CDR1 and CDR2: SGHAT, FQNNGV. V lost 0 bases, J lost 4 bases, and 13 bases lay in between. The CDR3 DNA reads TGTGCCAGCAGCTTAGATCCAGGGGCTGGGTACAATGAGCAGTTCTTC. It specifies CASSLDPGAGYNEQFF.

This chain's CDR3 is CASSPGTGDEKLFF. CDR3 nucleotides: TGTGCCAGCAGCCCCGGGACAGGGGACGAAAAACTGTTTTTT. The J gene is TRBJ1-4, the V gene TRBV6-4; 10 positions agree with TRBD1. The CDR3 sequence is 14 residues long. The ends lost 6 bases at V and 8 bases at J; junction bases unmatched: 6. The germline V gene has CDR1 MRHNA and CDR2 SNTAGT.

The J gene is TRBJ2-7, the V gene TRBV4-3, with 7 bases that match TRBD1. The CDR3 covers 13 residues. The ends lost 5 bases at V and 4 bases at J; junction bases unmatched: 5. CDR1 and CDR2 from the germline V gene are LGHNA and YSLEER. CDR3 protein: CASSKGAGYEQYF. DNA of the CDR3: TGCGCCAGCAGCAAGGGGGCTGGGTACGAGCAGTACTTC.

This clone appeared once. The rearrangement uses TRBV29-1 and TRBJ1-2; tentatively, D is TRBD1 (6 bases). Germline CDR1 and CDR2: SQVTM and ANQGSEA. V was shortened by 3 bases and J by 2 bases, with 10 bases between the two germline ends. This CDR3 spans 13 amino acids. The CDR3 region has the DNA TGCAGCGTTGATGGGGACACCAACTATGGCTACACCTTC. Translating it yields CSVDGDTNYGYTF.

V and J are TRBV23-1 and TRBJ2-1; D might be TRBD2 (5 bases). TRBV23-1 is noted as an ORF with a role that remains uncertain. Trimming shortened V by 6 bases and J by 10 bases, and 7 bases separated the two germline ends. The CDR3 runs to 10 residues. CDR3 DNA sequence: TGCGCCAGCAGGGGGAGCGAGCAGTTCTTC. This sequence encodes CASRGSEQFF.

The V call is TRBV5-4, the J call TRBJ1-2; the match to TRBD1 covers 9 bases. CDR3 length: 18 amino acids. In germline, CDR1 is SGHNT, CDR2 YYREEE (reference sequence). V trimming: 4 bases; J trimming: 4 bases; junction bases outside the gene matches: 17. The CDR3 region is CASSHPRDRAERFYGYTF. In DNA form, the CDR3 reads TGTGCCAGCAGCCATCCTCGGGACAGGGCGGAGCGATTCTATGGCTACACCTTC. Together with reference TRBV5-4 and TRBJ1-2, the CDR3 gives the full variable domain: ETGVTQSPTHLIKTRGQQVTLRCSSQSGHNTVSWYQQALGQGPQFIFQYYREEENGRGNFPPRFSGLQFPNYSSELNVNALELDDSALYLCASSHPRDRAERFYGYTFGSGTRLTVV.

The chain has TRBV19 and TRBJ1-2; 8 bases match TRBD1. This CDR3 is built from 14 residues. The trim removed 8 bases at V and 9 bases at J, leaving 14 bases unmatched. Germline CDR1 reads LNHDA; CDR2 reads SQIVND (reference sequence). In nucleotides, the CDR3 is TGTGCCAGTCATTCCCAGGGGGCGCGGTCGAGCTACACCTTC. Its translation is CASHSQGARSSYTF.

This clone was seen once. CDR3 nucleotides: TGTGCCAGCAGCCCAGGGGGAGCGCCTGAAGCTTTCTTT. Its translation: CASSPGGAPEAFF. The chain couples TRBV7-9 to TRBJ1-1; 7 bases agree with TRBD1. V gave up 5 bases and J gave up 6 bases; unmatched junction bases: 6. CDR1 is SEHNR, CDR2 FQNEAQ, per germline (reference sequence). The CDR3 length is 13 residues.

The chain has TRBV7-2 and TRBJ2-3; D is unclear. The V gene lost 5 bases and the J gene lost 1 base, with 7 bases spanning the gap. The CDR3 has 13 amino acids. From germline, CDR1 is SGHTA and CDR2 FQGNSA. The CDR3 DNA reads as TGTGCCAGCAGCCCCCAGGGCACAGATACGCAGTATTTT. Encoded protein: CASSPQGTDTQYF. The full variable domain, rest sourced from reference TRBV7-2 and TRBJ2-3, is GAGVSQSPSNKVTEKGKDVELRCDPISGHTALYWYRQSLGQGLEFLIYFQGNSAPDKSGLPSDRFSAERTGGSVSTLTIQRTQQEDSAVYLCASSPQGTDTQYFGPGTRLTVL.

The chain is built from TRBV19 and TRBJ1-3, with a weak D call TRBD1 (5 bases). Germline V gene sequence: CDR1 LNHDA, CDR2 SQIVND (reference sequence). Trimming took 5 bases from V and 0 from J, leaving 11 bases between them. This CDR3 contains 15 residues. CDR3: CASSAGTYSGNTIYF. The CDR3 nucleotides read TGTGCCAGTAGTGCCGGGACTTACTCTGGAAACACCATATATTTT. Full variable domain (missing parts from reference TRBV19 and TRBJ1-3): DGGITQSPKYLFRKEGQNVTLSCEQNLNHDAMYWYRQDPGQGLRLIYYSQIVNDFQKGDIAEGYSVSREKKESFPLTVTSAQKNPTAFYLCASSAGTYSGNTIYFGEGSWLTVV.

V usage is TRBV27 and J usage is TRBJ2-2; D might be TRBD2 (5 bases). Trimming removed 5 bases at V and 0 bases at J, with 7 bases between. Germline V gene sequence: CDR1 MNHEY, CDR2 SMNVEV (reference sequence). CDR3 length equals 14 residues. CDR3 amino acids: CASSGSANTGELFF. Written as DNA, the CDR3 is TGTGCCAGCAGTGGGAGCGCGAACACCGGGGAGCTGTTTTTT.

CDR3: CASSLPPNTEAFF. CDR3 sequence (DNA): TGTGCCAGCAGCCTCCCCCCGAACACTGAAGCTTTCTTT. This chain joins TRBV7-9 and TRBJ1-1; D is ambiguous. Per the germline V gene, CDR1 is SEHNR and CDR2 is FQNEAQ (reference sequence). Trimming stripped 5 bases from V and 1 base from J, with 8 bases between. This CDR3 comprises 13 residues.

This rearrangement joins TRBV11-3 to TRBJ2-1; a weak D match, TRBD2 (5 bases). Trimming removed 3 bases at V and 8 bases at J, with 17 bases between. The CDR3 extends over 15 amino acids. The germline V gene has CDR1 SGHNT and CDR2 YENEEA. CDR3 protein: CASSLRAGLGYEQFF. DNA for the CDR3: TGTGCCAGCAGCTTGAGGGCGGGCCTGGGGTATGAGCAGTTCTTC.

The chain couples TRBV19 to TRBJ1-6; 8 positions match TRBD1. CDR1 LNHDA and CDR2 SQIVND come from the germline V gene (reference sequence). V lost 1 base to trimming and J lost 11 bases; unmatched junction nucleotides: 4. This CDR3 has 14 residues. The CDR3 region has the DNA TGTGCCAGTAGTATAGGGCAGGGGGCAACACCCCTCCACTTT. It specifies CASSIGQGATPLHF.

Only a few counts were recorded for this clone. The V and J genes are TRBV2 and TRBJ1-1; no definite D call. The CDR3 has 14 amino acids. Trimming cost V 5 bases and J 0 bases, with 10 bases left between them. In germline, CDR1 is SNHLY, CDR2 FYNNEI. CDR3 sequence (DNA): TGTGCCAGCAGTAAAAACAGCTTGAACACTGAAGCTTTCTTT. It yields the protein CASSKNSLNTEAFF.

This chain uses TRBV5-6 with TRBJ1-2; 11 nucleotides agree with TRBD1. Trimming removed 0 bases from V and 4 bases from J; junction bases left unmatched: 8. This CDR3 comprises 17 residues. Germline V CDR1 and CDR2: SGHDT, YYEEEE. As DNA, the CDR3 is TGTGCCAGCAGCTTGGGTGGACAGGGGGCGTCGATCTATGGCTACACCTTC. Its translation: CASSLGGQGASIYGYTF.

V is TRBV27 and J is TRBJ1-3, with D unclear. The CDR3 has 15 amino acids. V dropped 1 base and J dropped 0 bases, with 7 bases sitting between them. Germline values: CDR1 MNHEY, CDR2 SMNVEV (reference sequence). CDR3 in amino acids: CASSLFGSSGNTIYF. CDR3 nucleotide sequence: TGTGCCAGCAGTTTATTTGGGAGCTCTGGAAACACCATATATTTT.

V and J are TRBV24-1 and TRBJ2-3; 7 bases are shared with TRBD1. This CDR3 contains 14 residues. The germline CDR1 and CDR2 sequences are KGHDR and SFDVKD. Trimming cost V 4 bases and J 2 bases; bases outside gene matches: 2. Here the CDR3 DNA reads TGTGCCACCAGTGACAGGGGGACCACAGATACGCAGTATTTT. It specifies CATSDRGTTDTQYF.

This chain links TRBV4-3 with TRBJ1-4; 9 bases agree with TRBD1. Losses at the gene ends were 5 bases for V and 8 bases for J; bases not matched to a gene: 9. The CDR3 has 15 residues. Germline assignment: CDR1 LGHNA and CDR2 YSLEER. The CDR3 region is CASSSGTGTFEKLFF. CDR3 DNA: TGCGCCAGCAGCTCCGGGACAGGGACCTTCGAAAAACTGTTTTTT.

The rearrangement uses TRBV7-9 and TRBJ1-3; no clear D gene. The CDR3 is made up of 15 amino acids. The V end lost 7 bases, the J end lost 0 bases, and 13 bases lay between the germline ends. Germline CDR1 is SEHNR and CDR2 is FQNEAQ (reference sequence). The CDR3 loop reads CASNYLRSSGNTIYF. CDR3 sequence (DNA): TGTGCCAGCAACTATCTTCGGAGCTCTGGAAACACCATATATTTT. The variable domain in full, with the rest retrieved from reference TRBV7-9 and TRBJ1-3, is DTGVSQNPRHKITKRGQNVTFRCDPISEHNRLYWYRQTLGQGPEFLTYFQNEAQLEKSRLLSDRFSAERPKGSFSTLEIQRTEQGDSAMYLCASNYLRSSGNTIYFGEGSWLTVV.

The rearrangement joins TRBV18 to TRBJ1-2; D unclear. The length of the CDR3 is 14 residues. CDR1 is KGHSH and CDR2 is LQKENI in the germline V gene. V dropped 0 bases and J dropped 5 bases, with 10 bases sitting between them. CDR3 DNA: TGTGCCAGCTCACCACCGTCTATACCGTATGGCTACACCTTC. Translating gives CASSPPSIPYGYTF.

The rearrangement uses TRBV21-1 and TRBJ1-4; the DNA was not used to check the table's D call, TRBD1. TRBV21-1 is flagged as a pseudogene. The CDR3 loop spans 14 amino acids. CDR3 residues: CASSTDRVCEKLFF. The CDR3, as DNA: TGTGCCAGCAGCACGGACAGGGTTTGTGAAAAACTGTTTTTT.